Below, 11 T cell receptor beta chains from the same sample are listed, as sequenced in a study of tissue T cells after allogeneic stem cell transplantation. The assay was immunoSEQ multiplex PCR, and TCRdb's table has in-frame clones only and misses some. The sample has 17,000 or so clones, around 70% seen once. The source material was spleen. All receptors derive from a female BALB/c mouse in good health. For this strain, the MHC haplotype corresponds to H2-d.

A remark on this clone: These gene names are mouse names. Read sequence stops 1 residue before the CDR3 end, and the germline J gene provides the missing end. The genes are TRBV19 and TRBJ1-5; the D gene is possibly TRBD1 (5 bases). The CDR3 is 13 amino acids. Germline V lookup: CDR1 FNHDT, CDR2 SITEND (reference sequence). The V end was cut by 0 bases, the J end by 6 bases, with 7 bases between. The part of the CDR3 DNA that was read is TGTGCCAGCAGTATAGCGGACACCCAGGCTCCGCTT. Its protein is CASSIADTQAPL. The whole CDR3 region reads CASSIADTQAPLF.

Comment on this clone: Mouse gene names apply. The sequenced fragment ends 1 residue before the CDR3 boundary, so the rest is inferred from the germline J gene. V usage is TRBV20 and J usage is TRBJ1-4, with unresolved D. This CDR3 has 11 amino acids. Deletions cut 5 bases from V and 4 bases from J, with 5 bases between. Germline V CDR1 and CDR2: GFQATS, STVNSAI. CDR3 sequence reads: CGAFNNERLFF. The CDR3 DNA, read in part, is TGTGGTGCTTTTAACAACGAAAGATTATTT.

In the case of this clone: Gene and germline names: mouse. The DNA read from the CDR3 is TGTGCCAGCAGTCTGTATCCCAGGGGTTATGCTGAGCAGTTC. This encodes CASSLYPRGYAEQF. The CDR3, in full, reads CASSLYPRGYAEQFF. This chain links TRBV24 with TRBJ2-1, with D perhaps TRBD1 (6 bases). The observed sequence ends 1 residue before the CDR3 terminus, with the missing tail filled in from the germline J gene. CDR1 and CDR2 from the germline V gene are KGHTA and FRNEEI. The CDR3 length is 15 residues. V was trimmed by 0 bases and J by 4 bases, leaving 10 bases between them.

A word on this clone: Gene and germline names: mouse. The read stops 1 residue short of the end of the CDR3; the missing end is completed from the germline J gene. The gene calls are TRBV31 and TRBJ2-4, with D tentatively TRBD1 (6 bases). Germline V gives CDR1 GKSSPN, CDR2 SITVG. Trimming removed 1 base at V and 0 bases at J, with 8 bases between. CDR3 length: 14 amino acids. The CDR3 DNA, read in part, is TGTGCCTGGAGTCAAACAGGGAGTCAAAACACCTTGTAC. Its protein is CAWSQTGSQNTLY. The full-length CDR3 reads as CAWSQTGSQNTLYF.

Worth noting for this clone: The genes are named according to mouse. CDR3 DNA, as far as it was read: TGCACCTGCAGTGCGGACAGGGATGCCAACGAAAGATTATTT. It specifies CTCSADRDANERLF. The whole CDR3 sequence is CTCSADRDANERLFF. The chain recombines TRBV1 with TRBJ1-4, with 8 bases matching TRBD1. The read terminates 1 residue ahead of where the CDR3 ends, so the germline J gene completes it. There are 15 residues in the CDR3. Germline V gene sequence: CDR1 NSQYPW, CDR2 LRSPGD (reference sequence). V shed 3 bases, J shed 3 bases, and the junction held 3 bases outside the gene matches. The whole variable domain, filled in from reference TRBV1 and TRBJ1-4, reads VTLLEQNPRWRLVPRGQAVNLRCILKNSQYPWMSWYQQDLQKQLQWLFTLRSPGDKEVKSLPGADYLATRVTDTELRLQVANMSQGRTLYCTCSADRDANERLFFGHGTKLSVL.

With respect to this clone: The genes are named according to mouse. The read ends 1 residue before the CDR3 terminus; that terminus is restored from the germline J gene. The V call is TRBV3, the J call TRBJ2-3, with 8 bases identical to TRBD2. Trimming took 1 base from V and 3 from J; bases not matched to a gene: 6. This CDR3 has 16 residues. Germline loops: CDR1 SNHLY, CDR2 FYNGKV (reference sequence). The sequenced CDR3 bases are TGTGCCAGCAGCTTAGTTGGGGGGGGCCGGGCAGAAACGCTGTAT. Translated, it gives CASSLVGGGRAETLY. The whole CDR3 sequence is CASSLVGGGRAETLYF.

A remark on this clone: Gene labels here are mouse ones. The read stops 1 residue short of the end of the CDR3; the missing end is completed from the germline J gene. The rearrangement joins TRBV19 to TRBJ2-4, with TRBD2 matching over 10 bases. Trimming at V came to 5 bases and at J to 2 bases, leaving 8 bases not matched to a gene. The CDR3 is 16 amino acids. Germline loops: CDR1 FNHDT, CDR2 SITEND (reference sequence). The chain's CDR3 is CASRPGLGYFQNTLYF. Partial CDR3 DNA: TGTGCCAGCAGGCCGGGACTGGGGTATTTTCAAAACACCTTGTAC. Full variable domain (missing parts from reference TRBV19 and TRBJ2-4): GGIITQTPKFLIGQEGQKLTLKCQQNFNHDTMYWYRQDSGKGLRLIYYSITENDLQKGDLSEGYDASREKKSSFSLTVTSAQKNEMAVFLCASRPGLGYFQNTLYFGAGTRLSVL.

This clone was found a few times. Here the gene names and germline are mouse. This chain's CDR3 is CASSQEWGVEQYF. CDR3 DNA, as far as it was read: TGTGCCAGCAGCCAAGAGTGGGGGGTTGAACAGTAC. The chain employs TRBV2 and TRBJ2-7; 7 nucleotides line up with TRBD2. Read coverage stops 1 residue before the CDR3 terminus; the germline J gene supplies the remainder. Trimming cost V 0 bases and J 6 bases; bases outside gene matches: 2. CDR3 length: 13 amino acids. Germline V CDR1 and CDR2: LGHNA, YSYQKL.

As regards this clone: Gene names denote mouse genes. The CDR3 end falls 1 residue outside the read, so it is completed with the germline J gene. The chain is built from TRBV13-2 and TRBJ1-1; D is undetermined. V lost 3 bases and J 7 bases, leaving 7 bases between the germline ends. Germline CDR1 reads NNHNN; CDR2 reads SYGAGS (reference sequence). The CDR3 is made up of 11 amino acids. CDR3: CASGARKEVFF. The covered CDR3 bases are TGTGCCAGCGGTGCTCGCAAAGAAGTCTTC.

On this clone itself: Gene names denote mouse genes. The CDR3 end is not reached by the read, which stops 1 residue before it; the germline J gene fills it in. The genes are TRBV2 and TRBJ2-1, with 7 nucleotides matching TRBD1. Losses at the gene ends were 1 base for V and 0 bases for J; bases not matched to a gene: 6. The CDR3 is made up of 17 amino acids. Germline V CDR1 and CDR2: LGHNA, YSYQKL. The CDR3 sequence: CASSQVTGKNNYAEQFF. The covered CDR3 bases are TGTGCCAGCAGCCAAGTGACAGGGAAAAATAACTATGCTGAGCAGTTC.

Worth noting for this clone: Gene names and germline match the mouse. Read sequence stops 1 residue before the CDR3 end, and the germline J gene provides the missing end. The genes are TRBV20 and TRBJ2-5, with 10 bases identical to TRBD2. From germline, CDR1 is GFQATS and CDR2 STVNSAI. The CDR3 extends over 14 amino acids. J gave up 4 bases and V 4 bases, and 5 bases lay outside the gene matches. Incomplete CDR3 DNA: TGTGGTGCTAAGAGGACTGGGGGAAAAGACACCCAGTAC. As protein: CGAKRTGGKDTQY. The full-length CDR3 reads as CGAKRTGGKDTQYF. The complete variable domain, with remaining parts taken from reference TRBV20 and TRBJ2-5, reads GALVYQYPRRTICKSGTSMRMECQAVGFQATSVAWYRQSPQKTFELIALSTVNSAIKYEQNFTQEKFPISHPNLSFSSMTVLNAYLEDRGLYLCGAKRTGGKDTQYFGPGTRLLVL.